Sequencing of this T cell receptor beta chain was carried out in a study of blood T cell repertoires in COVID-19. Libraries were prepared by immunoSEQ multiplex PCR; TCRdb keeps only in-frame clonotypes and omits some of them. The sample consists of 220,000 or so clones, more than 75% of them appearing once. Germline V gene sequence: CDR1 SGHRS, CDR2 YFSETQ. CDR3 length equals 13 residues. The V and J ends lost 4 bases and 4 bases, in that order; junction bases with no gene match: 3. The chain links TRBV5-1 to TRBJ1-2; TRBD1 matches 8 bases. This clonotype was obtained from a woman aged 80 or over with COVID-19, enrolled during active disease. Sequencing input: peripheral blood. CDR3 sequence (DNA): TGCGCCAGCAGCCAGACAGGGGTCTATGGCTACACCTTC. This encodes CASSQTGVYGYTF.